This T cell receptor beta chain emerged from a study of blood T cell repertoires in COVID-19. The CDR3 is 15 amino acids. Unmatched junction bases numbered 5, after V lost 5 bases and J lost 0 bases. Germline loops: CDR1 SGHRS, CDR2 YFSETQ. The protocol was immunoSEQ multiplex PCR, while the TCRdb copy is restricted to in-frame clones and leaves out a portion. The sample lists 200,000 or so clones; 65% to 90% were seen once. This clonotype was obtained from a human donor in a cohort sampled during active COVID-19. The material sequenced was peripheral blood. The V gene is TRBV5-1, the J gene TRBJ2-7; 10 bases are a match to TRBD1. DNA of the CDR3: TGCGCCAGCAGGGGGGGACAGGGGAGCTCCTACGAGCAGTACTTC. This translates into CASRGGQGSSYEQYF.